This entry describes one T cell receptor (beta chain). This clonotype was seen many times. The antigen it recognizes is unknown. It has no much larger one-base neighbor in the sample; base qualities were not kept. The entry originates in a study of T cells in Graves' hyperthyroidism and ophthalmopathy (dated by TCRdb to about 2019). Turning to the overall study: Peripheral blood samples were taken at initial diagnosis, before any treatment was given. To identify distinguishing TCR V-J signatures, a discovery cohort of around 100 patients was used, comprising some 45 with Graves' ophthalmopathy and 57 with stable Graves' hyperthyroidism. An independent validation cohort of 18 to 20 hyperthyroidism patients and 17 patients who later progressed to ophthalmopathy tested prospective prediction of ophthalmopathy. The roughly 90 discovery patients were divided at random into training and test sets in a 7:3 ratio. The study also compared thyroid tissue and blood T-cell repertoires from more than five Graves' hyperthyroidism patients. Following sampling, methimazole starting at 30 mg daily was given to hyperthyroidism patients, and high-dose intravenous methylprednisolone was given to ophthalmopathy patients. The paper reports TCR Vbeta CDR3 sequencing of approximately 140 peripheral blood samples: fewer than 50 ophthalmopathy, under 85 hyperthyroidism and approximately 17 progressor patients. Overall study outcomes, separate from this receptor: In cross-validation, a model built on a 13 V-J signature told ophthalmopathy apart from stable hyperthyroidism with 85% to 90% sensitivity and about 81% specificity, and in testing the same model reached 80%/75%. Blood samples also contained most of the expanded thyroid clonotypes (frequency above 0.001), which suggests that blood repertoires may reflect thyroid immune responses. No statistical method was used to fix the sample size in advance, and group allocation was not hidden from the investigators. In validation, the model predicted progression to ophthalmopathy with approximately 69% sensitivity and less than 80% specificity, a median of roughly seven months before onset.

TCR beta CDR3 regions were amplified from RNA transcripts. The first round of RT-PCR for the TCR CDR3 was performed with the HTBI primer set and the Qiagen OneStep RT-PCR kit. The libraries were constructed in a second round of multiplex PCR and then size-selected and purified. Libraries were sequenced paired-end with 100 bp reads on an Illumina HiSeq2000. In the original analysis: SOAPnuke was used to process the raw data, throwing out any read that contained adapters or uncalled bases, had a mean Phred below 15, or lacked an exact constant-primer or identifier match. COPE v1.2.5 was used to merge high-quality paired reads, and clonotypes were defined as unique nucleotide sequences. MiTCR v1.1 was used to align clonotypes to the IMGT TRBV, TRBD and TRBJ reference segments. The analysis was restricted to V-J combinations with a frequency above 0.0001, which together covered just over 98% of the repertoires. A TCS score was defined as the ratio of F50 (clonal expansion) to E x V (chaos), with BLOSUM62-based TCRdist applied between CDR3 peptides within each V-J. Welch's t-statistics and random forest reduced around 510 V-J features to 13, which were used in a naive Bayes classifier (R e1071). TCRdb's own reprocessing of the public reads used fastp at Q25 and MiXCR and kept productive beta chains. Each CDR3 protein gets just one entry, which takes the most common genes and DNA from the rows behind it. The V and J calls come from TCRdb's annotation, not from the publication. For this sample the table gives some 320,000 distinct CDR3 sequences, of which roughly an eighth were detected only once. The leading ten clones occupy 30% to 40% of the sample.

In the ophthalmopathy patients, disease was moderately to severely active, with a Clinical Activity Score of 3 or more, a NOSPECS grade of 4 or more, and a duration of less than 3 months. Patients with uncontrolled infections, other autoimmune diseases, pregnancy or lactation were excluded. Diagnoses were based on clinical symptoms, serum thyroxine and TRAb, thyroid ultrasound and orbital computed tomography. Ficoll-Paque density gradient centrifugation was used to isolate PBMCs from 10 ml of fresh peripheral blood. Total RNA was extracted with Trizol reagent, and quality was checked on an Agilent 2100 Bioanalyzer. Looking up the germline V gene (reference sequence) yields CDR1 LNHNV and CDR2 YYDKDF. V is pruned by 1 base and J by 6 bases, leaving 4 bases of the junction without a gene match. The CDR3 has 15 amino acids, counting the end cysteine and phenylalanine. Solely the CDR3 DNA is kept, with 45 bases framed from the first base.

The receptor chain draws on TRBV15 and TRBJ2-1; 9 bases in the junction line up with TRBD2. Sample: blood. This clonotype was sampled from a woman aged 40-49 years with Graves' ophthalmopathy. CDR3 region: CATSRVSGGTNEQFF. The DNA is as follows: TGTGCCACCAGCAGAGTTAGCGGGGGTACCAATGAGCAGTTCTTC. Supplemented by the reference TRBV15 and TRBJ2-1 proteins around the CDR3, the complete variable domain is DAMVIQNPRYQVTQFGKPVTLSCSQTLNHNVMYWYQQKSSQAPKLLFHYYDKDFNNEADTPDNFQSRRPNTSFCFLDIRSPGLGDTAMYLCATSRVSGGTNEQFFGPGTRLTVL.